This T cell receptor beta chain is drawn from a study of cytomegalovirus exposure and HLA in healthy donors. About the research overall: Around 78 million unique TCR sequences came from HLA-typed donors in an early release.

The CDR3 extends over 14 amino acids. The ends lost 6 bases at V and 7 bases at J; junction bases unmatched: 8. Germline CDR1 LNHDA, CDR2 SQIVND (reference sequence). In the PCR, 60 Vbeta and 13 Jbeta primers were used. The protocol was immunoSEQ multiplex PCR, while the TCRdb copy is restricted to in-frame clones and leaves out a portion. The sample records approximately 170,000 clones, 65% to 85% being singletons. The V call is TRBV19, the J call TRBJ1-4, with 7 positions matching TRBD1. Material: PBMCs. The clonotype comes from a woman aged 18-29 years in good health and CMV-seronegative. CDR3 sequence reads: CASSSDRPVEKLFF. CDR3 DNA: TGTGCCAGTAGCTCGGACAGGCCGGTTGAAAAACTGTTTTTT.